Below, 6 T cell receptor beta chains from the same sample are listed, as sequenced in a study of blood T cell repertoires in COVID-19. The table came from immunoSEQ multiplex PCR; TCRdb's copy has only in-frame clones and leaves some out. Counted here are around 250,000 clones, roughly 88% occurring once; the ten biggest clones make up approximately 2.1%. The sample was PBMCs or T cells enriched from blood (not recorded which). The receptors come from a woman in her 50s who had recovered from COVID-19.

The chain employs TRBV6-6 and TRBJ2-5, with 11 positions matching TRBD1. Germline trimming cut 5 bases from V and 4 bases from J; bases unmatched to any gene: 12. This CDR3 has 17 residues. Germline CDR1 reads MNHNY; CDR2 reads SVGAGI (reference sequence). This CDR3 is CASSHWGTGGMRETQYF. CDR3 sequence (DNA): TGTGCCAGCAGTCATTGGGGGACAGGGGGGATGAGAGAGACCCAGTACTTC.

There are a few counts of this clone. The chain has TRBV7-2 and TRBJ2-7, with 9 bases lining up with TRBD2. This CDR3 has 15 residues. The germline V gene encodes CDR1 SGHTA and CDR2 FQGNSA. V trimming: 4 bases; J trimming: 2 bases; junction bases outside the gene matches: 6. The CDR3 is CASSSAGGPAYEQYF. Written as DNA, the CDR3 is TGTGCCAGCAGCTCTGCGGGGGGGCCCGCCTACGAGCAGTACTTC.

The chain joins TRBV6-5 to TRBJ1-2; no definite D call. The V and J ends lost 2 bases and 1 base respectively, with 5 bases between them. Germline CDR1 and CDR2: MNHEY and SVGAGI. The CDR3 totals 13 residues. CDR3 protein: CASSYGDNYGYTF. CDR3 sequence (DNA): TGTGCCAGCAGTTACGGAGATAACTATGGCTACACCTTC.

This chain links TRBV5-5 with TRBJ2-3, with 8 bases aligning to TRBD2. Germline trimming cut 1 base from V and 8 bases from J; bases unmatched to any gene: 9. Germline V CDR1 and CDR2: SGHKS, YYEKEE (reference sequence). The CDR3 has 15 residues. The CDR3 DNA reads TGTGCCAGCAGCTTGTCCCCGGGGGGGTCGGTTACGCAGTATTTT. Residues: CASSLSPGGSVTQYF.

V gene TRBV9 combines with J gene TRBJ1-6; 8 bases map to TRBD1. Trimming at V came to 2 bases and at J to 7 bases, leaving 5 bases not matched to a gene. Germline V CDR1 and CDR2: SGDLS, YYNGEE. The CDR3 has 15 amino acids. The CDR3 bases are TGTGCCAGCAGCGTCGGACAGGGCCGGAATTCACCCCTCCACTTT. The encoded protein is CASSVGQGRNSPLHF.

The V gene is TRBV7-3, the J gene TRBJ2-3; 13 nucleotides line up with TRBD2. The germline V gene has CDR1 SGHTA and CDR2 FQGTGA. The junction had 7 bases not matched to a gene; V was cut back by 5 bases and J by 5 bases. The CDR3 length is 16 residues. The DNA of the CDR3 is TGTGCCAGCAGCAGCGGACTAGCGGGAGTCGAAGATACGCAGTATTTT. Translation: CASSSGLAGVEDTQYF.